This TCR beta chain was captured in a study of OX40 agonist ivuxolimab in advanced cancers. Findings of the study overall: Certain nonresponders likewise exhibited a low normalized T-cell clonal expansion.

Repertoires were generated with immunoSEQ multiplex PCR, while TCRdb's copy carries only in-frame clones and drops some. The sample includes around 76,000 clones, approximately 85% of them seen just once. Turning to this clone: What it recognizes is unknown.

The ends were cut back, 3 bases at V and 15 bases at J, with 18 bases in the middle. This CDR3 comprises 13 residues. Germline CDR1 and CDR2: MNHEY and SVGAGI. The chain uses TRBV6-5 and TRBJ2-1; weak D call: TRBD1 (6 bases). The specimen comprised CD4+ or CD8+ T cells sorted from blood, sampled in a trial of the OX40 agonist ivuxolimab. The clonotype comes from an adult with an advanced solid tumor such as melanoma, head and neck, liver or kidney cancer. Here the CDR3 reads CASSYELGARWFF. CDR3 DNA: TGTGCCAGCAGTTATGAACTGGGGGCTCGGTGGTTCTTC.